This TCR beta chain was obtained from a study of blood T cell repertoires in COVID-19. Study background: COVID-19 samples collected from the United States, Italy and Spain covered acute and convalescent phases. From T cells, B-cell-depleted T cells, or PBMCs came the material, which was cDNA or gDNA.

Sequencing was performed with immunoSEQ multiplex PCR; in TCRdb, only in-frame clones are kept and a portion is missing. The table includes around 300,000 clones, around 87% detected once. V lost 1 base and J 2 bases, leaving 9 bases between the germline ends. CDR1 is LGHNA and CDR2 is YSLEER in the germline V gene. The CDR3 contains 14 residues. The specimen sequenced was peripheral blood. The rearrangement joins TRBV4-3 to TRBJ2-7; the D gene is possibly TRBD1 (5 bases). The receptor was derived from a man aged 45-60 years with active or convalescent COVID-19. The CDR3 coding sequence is TGCGCCAGCAGCCAAGGGGGCAGTACCTACGAGCAGTACTTC. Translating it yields CASSQGGSTYEQYF.